What follows describes a single T cell receptor beta chain. Its antigen is not known. The CDR3 has 17 residues. The V end was cut by 6 bases, the J end by 0 bases, with 20 bases between. From germline, CDR1 is MNHEY and CDR2 SMNVEV (reference sequence). This specimen belongs to a study of T cell responses to AZD1222 COVID-19 vaccine. Clones were read by immunoSEQ multiplex PCR, and TCRdb kept only the in-frame ones, dropping some. The profile shows about 140,000 clones, 75% to 90% of them singletons. Study observations and caveats: Clonal diversity was possibly underestimated; the donors were predominantly white British and more often female. Only after the peak T cell response were repertoires sampled. Within unmutated variant regions lay the reported targets of nearly half of spike-specific TCRs.

This chain links TRBV27 with TRBJ1-1; D not resolved. The sample here was peripheral blood, taken on day 0 of AZD1222 vaccination. The receptor comes from an adult in good health. The CDR3 loop reads CASSTSKGLWLNTEAFF. The CDR3 region has the DNA TGTGCCAGCAGCACATCAAAGGGCTTATGGTTGAACACTGAAGCTTTCTTT.